This T cell receptor beta chain was recorded in a study of blood T cell repertoires in COVID-19. Overall study context: The United States, Italy and Spain provided the acute and convalescent COVID-19 samples.

Cohort 3 donors counted as recovered after two negative PCRs, clearance, or resolved symptoms. The CDR3 is 16 residues long. Germline loops: CDR1 MNHEY, CDR2 SVGAGI. Trimming removed 3 bases at V and 6 bases at J, with 20 bases between. Produced via immunoSEQ multiplex PCR; TCRdb's table is partial and in-frame only. The sample includes 150,000 to 200,000 clones, 88% of them seen just once. This sequence joins TRBV6-5 and TRBJ2-5; maybe TRBD1 (6 bases). The material sequenced was PBMCs or T cells enriched from blood (not recorded which). This TCR came from a woman aged 18-35 years who had recovered from COVID-19. CDR3 bases: TGTGCCAGCAGTTATACAGGGTCGGGTGAGCCACAGACCCAGTACTTC. Protein: CASSYTGSGEPQTQYF.